One and the same sample provided the 26 T cell receptor beta chains below, sequenced in a study of beta chain features in type 1 diabetes. Investigators reverse transcribed all isolated RNA, so they sequenced expressed TCRB transcripts. Only in-frame clones appear in the TCRdb table, and some are missing; sequencing was by immunoSEQ multiplex PCR. Counted here are 70,000 to 95,000 clones, roughly 31% occurring once; the ten biggest clones make up 0.45% to 0.55%. Sequences were obtained from stem cell memory CD4+ T cells from blood. These receptor sequences come from a woman aged 18-29 years in good health.

This chain uses TRBV21-1 with TRBJ2-7; the D segment call TRBD2 is taken from the table without a DNA check. TRBV21-1 is assigned pseudogene status. This CDR3 contains 15 residues. This chain's CDR3 is CASSKVGWNYYEQYF. CDR3 coding DNA: TGTGCCAGCAGCAAAGTGGGTTGGAACTACTACGAGCAGTACTTC.

This chain joins TRBV5-4 and TRBJ2-3; D is unclear. V dropped 4 bases and J dropped 9 bases, with 15 bases sitting between them. The germline gives CDR1 SGHNT, CDR2 YYREEE (reference sequence). This CDR3 has 13 residues. CDR3 in DNA: TGTGCCAGCAGCGCCGACTCGCGGAGCACGCAGTATTTT. This encodes CASSADSRSTQYF.

The chain carries TRBV9 and TRBJ2-1; 9 nucleotides align to TRBD2. CDR1 SGDLS and CDR2 YYNGEE come from the germline V gene. CDR3 length equals 15 residues. Germline trimming cut 0 bases from V and 14 bases from J; bases unmatched to any gene: 12. This chain's CDR3 is CASSVGRLADPREFF. The CDR3, as DNA: TGTGCCAGCAGCGTAGGTAGACTAGCGGACCCCCGGGAGTTCTTC.

There are a few counts of this clone. The rearrangement joins TRBV5-1 to TRBJ2-3, with 7 nucleotides matching TRBD2. CDR3 length: 15 residues. Germline V gene sequence: CDR1 SGHRS, CDR2 YFSETQ. The V gene end was trimmed by 3 bases and the J gene end by 0 bases; junction bases not matched to a gene: 4. CDR3: CASSSGAGSTDTQYF. The CDR3 DNA reads TGCGCCAGCAGCTCGGGAGCGGGAAGCACAGATACGCAGTATTTT.

This clone showed up just a few times. The V call is TRBV18, the J call TRBJ2-5; no clear D gene. The CDR3 covers 15 residues. The V end was cut by 3 bases, the J end by 4 bases, with 15 bases between. Germline V CDR1 and CDR2: KGHSH, LQKENI. The chain's CDR3 is CASSPFVTRRETQYF. The CDR3 DNA is TGTGCCAGCTCACCTTTCGTAACCAGAAGAGAGACCCAGTACTTC.

The J gene is TRBJ1-1, the V gene TRBV5-4, with D perhaps matching TRBD1 (6 bases). This CDR3 region has 13 residues. Germline CDR1 is SGHNT and CDR2 is YYREEE (reference sequence). V lost 4 bases and J 9 bases, leaving 16 bases between the germline ends. DNA of the CDR3: TGTGCCAGCAGCCCCCGGGACACCCACCAAGCTTTCTTT. This sequence encodes CASSPRDTHQAFF.

This clone was observed a few times. The V and J genes are TRBV7-9 and TRBJ2-3; 13 nucleotides align to TRBD2. From germline, CDR1 is SEHNR and CDR2 FQNEAQ (reference sequence). The V and J ends lost 5 bases and 6 bases, in that order; junction bases with no gene match: 14. The CDR3 loop spans 18 amino acids. The CDR3 loop reads CASSPAPGTSGAGDTQYF. The CDR3 bases are TGTGCCAGCAGCCCTGCCCCCGGGACTAGCGGGGCCGGGGATACGCAGTATTTT.

The chain links TRBV7-3 to TRBJ2-1, with unresolved D. CDR3 size: 14 residues. The V and J ends lost 2 bases and 5 bases respectively, with 10 bases between them. CDR1 and CDR2 from the germline V gene are SGHTA and FQGTGA. This chain's CDR3 is CASSLSNTDNEQFF. The CDR3 region has the DNA TGTGCCAGCAGCTTATCAAATACGGACAATGAGCAGTTCTTC.

This chain connects TRBV7-2 to TRBJ2-7; 12 bases are shared with TRBD1. The CDR3 covers 14 residues. Germline lookup yields CDR1 SGHTA and CDR2 FQGNSA. The V segment lost 6 bases and the J segment 1 base; nucleotides outside the gene matches: 1. The CDR3 nucleotides are TGTGCCAGCAGGGGACAGGGGGCGTCCTACGAGCAGTACTTC. It translates to CASRGQGASYEQYF.

CDR3 in DNA: TGTGCCAGCAGCTTTCCGGGACCCGGGACTAGCGAGCAGTACTTC. Its protein product is CASSFPGPGTSEQYF. The chain joins TRBV11-3 to TRBJ2-7; TRBD2 agrees at 8 bases. The germline V gene has CDR1 SGHNT and CDR2 YENEEA. The CDR3 consists of 15 residues. V lost 3 bases, J lost 6 bases, and 10 bases stayed unmatched. Together with reference TRBV11-3 and TRBJ2-7, the CDR3 gives the full variable domain: EAGVVQSPRYKIIEKKQPVAFWCNPISGHNTLYWYLQNLGQGPELLIRYENEEAVDDSQLPKDRFSAERLKGVDSTLKIQPAELGDSAVYLCASSFPGPGTSEQYFGPGTRLTVT.

This clone has more than one count but fewer than ten. This chain connects TRBV28 to TRBJ2-7, with TRBD2 matching over 9 bases. Germline CDR1 MDHEN, CDR2 SYDVKM. V was pared by 5 bases and J by 4 bases, with 9 bases of the junction left unmatched. This CDR3 contains 15 residues. The CDR3 bases are TGTGCCAGCAGTCCCGGGACTAGCCTGTCTTACGAGCAGTACTTC. This codes for CASSPGTSLSYEQYF.

The chain uses TRBV4-3 and TRBJ1-6; D is undetermined. Germline V gene sequence: CDR1 LGHNA, CDR2 YSLEER. Deletions cut 3 bases from V and 0 bases from J, with 9 bases between. The CDR3 sequence is 16 residues long. CDR3 sequence reads: CASSQEGNSYNSPLHF. The CDR3 region has the DNA TGCGCCAGCAGCCAGGAGGGAAACTCCTATAATTCACCCCTCCACTTT.

CDR3 amino acids: CASSLTGNSNTEAFF. CDR3 DNA: TGTGCCAGCAGCTTAACCGGGAACTCGAACACTGAAGCTTTCTTT. This chain links TRBV7-3 with TRBJ1-1; D unclear. Looked up from germline, CDR1 is SGHTA and CDR2 is FQGTGA. The CDR3 extends over 15 amino acids. Trimming removed 0 bases at V and 1 base at J, with 9 bases between.

This chain uses TRBV30 with TRBJ1-5; D is undetermined. There are 13 residues in the CDR3. Germline lookup yields CDR1 GTSNPN and CDR2 SVGIG (reference sequence). V lost 0 bases to trimming and J lost 4 bases, with 7 bases between them. CDR3 DNA: TGTGCCTGGAGTGTGAGAGGGAATCAGCCCCAGCATTTT. Its translation is CAWSVRGNQPQHF.

There are a few counts of this clone. The chain uses TRBV2 and TRBJ2-6; 7 bases are shared with TRBD1. The CDR3 is 15 residues long. Germline lookup yields CDR1 SNHLY and CDR2 FYNNEI. V shed 7 bases, J shed 1 base, and the junction held 4 bases outside the gene matches. Here the CDR3 reads CASISGQSGANVLTF. DNA for the CDR3: TGTGCCAGCATCTCGGGACAGTCTGGGGCCAACGTCCTGACTTTC.

This clone was seen a handful of times. The V gene is TRBV30, the J gene TRBJ2-7, with 11 bases aligning to TRBD1. Germline loops: CDR1 GTSNPN, CDR2 SVGIG (reference sequence). Germline trimming cut 3 bases from V and 7 bases from J; bases unmatched to any gene: 8. CDR3 size: 14 residues. This CDR3 is CAWRSPGQGGEQYF. The CDR3 DNA reads as TGTGCCTGGAGGTCGCCGGGACAGGGGGGGGAGCAGTACTTC. The whole variable domain, filled in from reference TRBV30 and TRBJ2-7, reads SQTIHQWPATLVQPVGSPLSLECTVEGTSNPNLYWYRQAAGRGLQLLFYSVGIGQISSEVPQNLSASRPQDRQFILSSKKLLLSDSGFYLCAWRSPGQGGEQYFGPGTRLTVT.

This chain links TRBV19 with TRBJ1-1; D is perhaps TRBD1 (6 bases). The CDR3 covers 15 residues. Trimming took off 5 bases at V and 0 bases at J, with 13 bases between the two ends. The V gene's germline CDR1 is LNHDA and CDR2 SQIVND (reference sequence). The chain's CDR3 is CASSPQGSMNTEAFF. The CDR3 coding sequence is TGTGCCAGTAGTCCCCAGGGGTCTATGAACACTGAAGCTTTCTTT.

V is TRBV27 and J is TRBJ1-1, with D possibly being TRBD1 (5 bases). V was shortened by 5 bases and J by 1 base, with 11 bases between the two germline ends. Per germline, CDR1 MNHEY and CDR2 SMNVEV (reference sequence). This CDR3 contains 14 residues. In nucleotides, the CDR3 is TGTGCCAGCAGTCCGGTGGGGCGGAACACTGAAGCTTTCTTT. Its translation: CASSPVGRNTEAFF.

A few counts support this clone. This CDR3 reads CASSDSGTTLYEQYF. The CDR3 nucleotides are TGTGCCAGTAGTGACTCCGGGACTACACTATACGAGCAGTACTTC. The rearrangement joins TRBV19 to TRBJ2-7; TRBD2 aligns across 7 bases. Trimming took 5 bases from V and 4 from J; bases not matched to a gene: 11. This CDR3 is 15 amino acids long. Germline CDR1 and CDR2: LNHDA and SQIVND (reference sequence). Combining the CDR3 with reference TRBV19 and TRBJ2-7 gives the whole variable domain DGGITQSPKYLFRKEGQNVTLSCEQNLNHDAMYWYRQDPGQGLRLIYYSQIVNDFQKGDIAEGYSVSREKKESFPLTVTSAQKNPTAFYLCASSDSGTTLYEQYFGPGTRLTVT.

This clone has only a few counts. Here the CDR3 reads CATGGGTYEQYF. The CDR3 DNA reads as TGTGCCACGGGTGGAGGCACCTACGAGCAGTACTTC. J is TRBJ2-7 and V is TRBV6-6; tentative D call: TRBD2 (5 bases). The CDR3 has 12 amino acids. Germline V gene data show CDR1 as MNHNY and CDR2 as SVGAGI (reference sequence). Trimming cost V 10 bases and J 2 bases, with 12 bases left between them.

Here the CDR3 DNA reads TGCAGTGCTATGGGCTACTACGAGCAGTACTTC. Translating gives CSAMGYYEQYF. The chain links TRBV20-1 to TRBJ2-7, with D uncertain. Germline loops: CDR1 DFQATT, CDR2 SNEGSKA (reference sequence). The CDR3 has 11 amino acids. Trimming removed 4 bases at V and 3 bases at J, with 7 bases between.

The chain combines TRBV5-1 with TRBJ2-5, with TRBD1 matching 7 bases. After removal of 5 bases from V and 5 bases from J, the junction contained 9 bases not matched to a gene. The CDR3 is 14 amino acids. The germline V gene has CDR1 SGHRS and CDR2 YFSETQ. The CDR3 protein is CASSFGQVWETQYF. DNA of the CDR3: TGCGCCAGCAGTTTCGGACAGGTTTGGGAGACCCAGTACTTC.

The chain combines TRBV19 with TRBJ2-3; 7 nucleotides line up with TRBD2. Germline values: CDR1 LNHDA, CDR2 SQIVND (reference sequence). The CDR3 totals 13 residues. Trimming removed 4 bases from V and 4 bases from J; junction bases left unmatched: 2. DNA of the CDR3: TGTGCCAGTAGTACCCGGGGGGCAGATACGCAGTATTTT. Amino acids: CASSTRGADTQYF.

The chain has TRBV14 and TRBJ2-3; 12 bases map to TRBD2. Losses at the gene ends were 4 bases for V and 7 bases for J; bases not matched to a gene: 9. The length of the CDR3 is 16 residues. CDR1 is SGHDN, CDR2 FVKESK, per germline. The CDR3 coding sequence is TGTGCCAGCAGCCTCACTGGACTAGCGGGACTTTATACGCAGTATTTT. Amino acid sequence: CASSLTGLAGLYTQYF.

This sequence joins TRBV19 and TRBJ2-1; D is ambiguous. The germline CDR1 and CDR2 sequences are LNHDA and SQIVND (reference sequence). The CDR3 has 16 amino acids. V was pared by 3 bases and J by 6 bases, with 18 bases between. CDR3 in DNA: TGTGCCAGTAGTATTTCGTTCGGTGGATCGGGCAATGAGCAGTTCTTC. Protein sequence: CASSISFGGSGNEQFF. The full variable domain, in which reference TRBV19 and TRBJ2-1 provide the parts outside the CDR3, is DGGITQSPKYLFRKEGQNVTLSCEQNLNHDAMYWYRQDPGQGLRLIYYSQIVNDFQKGDIAEGYSVSREKKESFPLTVTSAQKNPTAFYLCASSISFGGSGNEQFFGPGTRLTVL.

J is TRBJ1-5 and V is TRBV4-1, with 8 bases identical to TRBD1. V dropped 4 bases and J dropped 3; count of bases not matched to a gene: 8. The germline CDR1 and CDR2 sequences are MGHRA and YSYEKL. The CDR3 is made up of 16 amino acids. The CDR3 nucleotides are TGCGCCAGCAGCCGGACAGGGATAGGGGCCAATCAGCCCCAGCATTTT. It specifies CASSRTGIGANQPQHF.